One sample yielded the 17 T cell receptor beta chains listed below, sequenced in a study of cytotoxic CD8 clonotypes in ibrutinib-treated CLL (dated by TCRdb to the early 2020s). This specimen's time point label, interpreted: 12 to 13 months on ibrutinib. Library construction relied on the immunoSEQ multiplex PCR assay. TCRdb's version of the immuneACCESS table is confined to in-frame rearrangements and falls short of the full clone set. An unresolved V gene accounts for under half of the shortfall where checked; the remainder is of unknown origin. Across this sample there are just over 200,000 clones, with about four fifths seen only once. The ten biggest clones cover approximately 10% of the sample. The sequences come from PBMCs, collected after 12 months of ibrutinib treatment. The receptors come from a human donor with chronic lymphocytic leukemia.

The CDR3 DNA sequence: TGTGCCATCAGCCCCTATACTCCGTACTCTGGGGCCAACGTCCTGACTTTC. Protein: CAISPYTPYSGANVLTF. The chain is built from TRBV10-3 and TRBJ2-6; D is unresolved. Trimming removed 6 bases at V and 0 bases at J, with 15 bases between. The CDR3 length is 17 residues. Germline lookup yields CDR1 ENHRY and CDR2 SYGVKD.

V is TRBV10-3 and J is TRBJ2-7, with a weak D call TRBD1 (5 bases). V was cut by 2 bases and J by 2 bases, with 7 bases left in between. Per germline, CDR1 ENHRY and CDR2 SYGVKD. This CDR3 spans 13 amino acids. The CDR3: CAISEVQAYEQYF. The CDR3 DNA reads TGTGCCATCAGTGAGGTACAGGCCTACGAGCAGTACTTC.

V is TRBV2 and J is TRBJ2-5; 10 nucleotides line up with TRBD2. V lost 7 bases and J lost 4; bases outside the gene matches: 3. The CDR3 is 13 amino acids. The germline V gene encodes CDR1 SNHLY and CDR2 FYNNEI. The CDR3 DNA reads as TGTGCCAGCAAGCGGGGGGGCTCAGAGACCCAGTACTTC. Its protein product is CASKRGGSETQYF.

This clone came up a few times. The V call is TRBV18, the J call TRBJ1-1, with unresolved D. There are 13 residues in the CDR3. From germline, CDR1 is KGHSH and CDR2 LQKENI. V shed 3 bases and J shed 1 base, with 6 bases lying between them. The CDR3: CASSPSGNTEAFF. The CDR3, as DNA: TGTGCCAGCTCACCGAGCGGGAACACTGAAGCTTTCTTT.

The rearrangement uses TRBV4-1 and TRBJ1-2; TRBD1 is a possible D gene (6 bases). V lost 0 bases, J lost 5 bases, and 10 bases lay in between. This CDR3 contains 14 residues. The germline CDR1 and CDR2 sequences are MGHRA and YSYEKL. The DNA for the CDR3 is TGCGCCAGCAGCCAAGATAGAGGGGGGTATGGCTACACCTTC. It encodes CASSQDRGGYGYTF.

The CDR3 DNA sequence: TGTGCCAGTTCTGGGGGGTTCAACACTGAAGCTTTCTTT. Encoded protein: CASSGGFNTEAFF. The chain carries TRBV2 and TRBJ1-1; D is possibly TRBD1 (5 bases). V was pared by 9 bases and J by 2 bases, with 13 bases between. This CDR3 has 13 amino acids. Germline V CDR1 and CDR2: SNHLY, FYNNEI.

This chain uses TRBV9 with TRBJ2-3, with unresolved D. Germline V gene lookup returns CDR1 SGDLS and CDR2 YYNGEE. Trimming cost V 4 bases and J 7 bases, with 13 bases left between them. There are 13 residues in the CDR3. CDR3 sequence (DNA): TGTGCCAGCAGCCCATCCTTCTACTATACGCAGTATTTT. This gives the protein CASSPSFYYTQYF.

The CDR3 spells CASSPGDLGEQYF. The DNA of the CDR3 is TGTGCCAGCAGTCCCGGCGACCTCGGTGAGCAGTACTTC. The J gene is TRBJ2-7, the V gene TRBV28; D remains ambiguous. Germline V CDR1 and CDR2: MDHEN, SYDVKM. The V end was cut by 5 bases, the J end by 7 bases, with 15 bases between. The CDR3 covers 13 residues.

V and J are TRBV6-5 and TRBJ1-1; 9 bases fit TRBD1. The length of the CDR3 is 15 residues. Trimming at V came to 7 bases and at J to 6 bases, leaving 12 bases not matched to a gene. Germline CDR1 MNHEY, CDR2 SVGAGI. CDR3 amino acids: CASNRRDRAVSEAFF. CDR3 DNA sequence: TGTGCCAGCAACCGGCGGGACAGGGCCGTCTCTGAAGCTTTCTTT.

The V gene is TRBV5-1, the J gene TRBJ2-3; 7 nucleotides align to TRBD2. Unmatched junction bases numbered 16, after V lost 2 bases and J lost 1 base. The CDR3 is 19 residues long. Germline CDR1 reads SGHRS; CDR2 reads YFSETQ. CDR3 loop: CASSFPFPASLAGTDTQYF. The CDR3, as DNA: TGCGCCAGCAGCTTCCCATTTCCCGCCTCTCTAGCGGGCACAGATACGCAGTATTTT.

The V and J genes are TRBV11-3 and TRBJ1-1, with a possible D match to TRBD1 (6 bases). Germline V gene lookup returns CDR1 SGHNT and CDR2 YENEEA. The V end was cut by 3 bases, the J end by 6 bases, with 11 bases between. This CDR3 contains 13 residues. Here the CDR3 reads CASSFIQGAEAFF. In DNA, the CDR3 is TGTGCCAGCAGCTTCATACAGGGCGCTGAAGCTTTCTTT.

The chain links TRBV9 to TRBJ1-1, with D unresolved. This CDR3 is built from 13 residues. Germline-derived CDR1 and CDR2 are SGDLS and YYNGEE. With 0 bases removed from V and 2 bases from J, the gap between germline ends came to 5 bases. The CDR3 sequence: CASSVARNTEAFF. The CDR3 bases are TGTGCCAGCAGCGTAGCTCGTAACACTGAAGCTTTCTTT.

The gene calls are TRBV27 and TRBJ1-5, with D unclear. Trimming shortened V by 3 bases and J by 3 bases, and 3 bases separated the two germline ends. This CDR3 is built from 12 residues. The germline V gene has CDR1 MNHEY and CDR2 SMNVEV (reference sequence). CDR3 in DNA: TGTGCCAGCAGTTTCCTCAATCAGCCCCAGCATTTT. Translation gives CASSFLNQPQHF.

V usage is TRBV4-1 and J usage is TRBJ1-3; the match to TRBD1 covers 7 bases. V shed 5 bases and J 2 bases; nucleotides not matched to a gene: 6. Per the germline V gene, CDR1 is MGHRA and CDR2 is YSYEKL. There are 15 residues in the CDR3. The CDR3 DNA follows: TGCGCCAGCAGCAGTTACGACAGGGCTGGAAACACCATATATTTT. This encodes CASSSYDRAGNTIYF.

This chain uses TRBV9 with TRBJ2-7, with 7 bases aligning to TRBD1. The V gene's germline CDR1 is SGDLS and CDR2 YYNGEE. The ends lost 3 bases at V and 3 bases at J; junction bases unmatched: 6. The CDR3 sequence is 14 residues long. The CDR3 here is CASSARDRDYEQYF. The CDR3 nucleotides are TGTGCCAGCAGCGCCCGGGACAGAGACTACGAGCAGTACTTC.

The gene calls are TRBV18 and TRBJ2-1; 10 nucleotides match TRBD2. CDR3 length: 16 residues. J was trimmed by 7 bases and V by 3 bases; bases with no gene match: 9. CDR1 is KGHSH and CDR2 is LQKENI in the germline V gene. The CDR3 DNA follows: TGTGCCAGCTCACCGATCCTAGCGGGAGTAGGGAATGAGCAGTTCTTC. Protein sequence: CASSPILAGVGNEQFF.

The V call is TRBV15, the J call TRBJ1-2; a possible D gene is TRBD1 (5 bases). This CDR3 is built from 13 residues. V shed 0 bases and J shed 8 bases, with 10 bases lying between them. CDR1 and CDR2 from the germline V gene are LNHNV and YYDKDF (reference sequence). CDR3 protein: CATSRDEGAGYTF. The CDR3 DNA reads TGTGCCACCAGCAGAGATGAAGGGGCCGGCTACACCTTC. Combining the CDR3 with reference TRBV15 and TRBJ1-2 gives the whole variable domain DAMVIQNPRYQVTQFGKPVTLSCSQTLNHNVMYWYQQKSSQAPKLLFHYYDKDFNNEADTPDNFQSRRPNTSFCFLDIRSPGLGDTAMYLCATSRDEGAGYTFGSGTRLTVV.